The 14 T cell receptor beta chains given below trace back to one sample, sequenced in a study of blood T cells in healthy people across ages. Using a J-beta primer mix together with a sample-barcoded 5' primer, a second PCR was run for roughly 6 to 11 cycles. Via MiXCR, TCRdb re-called the 5' RACE reads, giving one row per CDR3 protein. The sample carries about 1.4 million distinct CDR3 sequences, approximately 59% recorded once. The specimen sequenced was blood. These receptor sequences come from a man between 18 and 35 years old in good health.

Regarding this clonotype: The germline gene is not matched at one end of the junction; a read error may be the cause. The V gene is TRBV6-2 or TRBV6-3, the J gene TRBJ2-1; the D gene is possibly TRBD2 (5 bases). The CDR3 totals 13 residues. CDR1 and CDR2 from the germline V gene are MNHEY and SVGEGT. This CDR3 reads CASSWRTRGEQSF. The CDR3 DNA sequence: TGTGCCAGCAGTTGGAGAACTAGAGGCGAGCAGTCCTTC.

The V and J genes are TRBV5-6 and TRBJ1-2; D not certain. From germline, CDR1 is SGHDT and CDR2 YYEEEE. V lost 4 bases and J 4 bases, leaving 17 bases between the germline ends. This CDR3 is built from 15 residues. The CDR3 sequence: CASSGFGVDRYGYTF. The CDR3 coding sequence is TGTGCCAGCAGCGGCTTCGGAGTGGATCGCTATGGCTACACCTTC.

The chain recombines TRBV4-2 with TRBJ2-3, with D hard to call. V was pared by 0 bases and J by 5 bases, with 12 bases between. The germline V gene has CDR1 LGHNA and CDR2 YNFKEQ. The CDR3 has 15 amino acids. CDR3 amino acids: CASSQEDNQEDTQYF. CDR3 bases: TGTGCCAGCAGCCAAGAGGATAATCAGGAAGATACGCAGTATTTT.

CDR3 sequence (DNA): TGTGCCAGCAGTGAAGCGCTCTGGGTAGGGTATCGATACGAGCAGTACTTC. Its protein is CASSEALWVGYRYEQYF. This chain links TRBV2 with TRBJ2-7; D is unresolved. The CDR3 is made up of 17 amino acids. The V end was cut by 0 bases, the J end by 4 bases, with 19 bases between. Germline V gene data show CDR1 as SNHLY and CDR2 as FYNNEI.

The V call is TRBV3-1, the J call TRBJ1-2, with D unresolved. V gave up 4 bases and J gave up 3 bases, with 18 bases separating them. The CDR3 length is 16 residues. Germline loops: CDR1 LGHDT, CDR2 YNNKEL (reference sequence). CDR3 bases: TGTGCCAGCAGCCCTCAGAATAGGAGGAAAGACTATGGCTACACCTTC. This gives the protein CASSPQNRRKDYGYTF.

The chain has TRBV6-2 or TRBV6-3 and TRBJ1-5; TRBD1 matches 7 bases. Germline values: CDR1 MNHEY, CDR2 SVGEGT. CDR3 length equals 16 residues. The trim removed 2 bases at V and 3 bases at J, leaving 7 bases unmatched. Written as DNA, the CDR3 is TGTGCCAGCAGTTACGTGACCGGGACAGACAATCAGCCCCAGCATTTT. Its translation is CASSYVTGTDNQPQHF.

This clonotype was detected a few times. The rearrangement links TRBV15 to TRBJ2-5; D not certain. The CDR3 covers 16 residues. V lost 0 bases, J lost 0 bases, and 11 bases lay in between. CDR1 and CDR2 from the germline V gene are LNHNV and YYDKDF (reference sequence). CDR3 residues: CATSRDPSRNQETQYF. The CDR3 bases are TGTGCCACCAGCAGAGATCCCTCCAGGAACCAAGAGACCCAGTACTTC.

The chain carries TRBV29-1 and TRBJ1-4; D call uncertain. This CDR3 spans 16 amino acids. Trimming removed 4 bases at V and 8 bases at J, with 23 bases between. From germline, CDR1 is SQVTM and CDR2 ANQGSEA. CDR3: CSVAGTLGGTREKLFF. The CDR3 bases are TGCAGCGTTGCCGGAACACTTGGTGGAACAAGAGAAAAACTGTTTTTT.

The rearrangement joins TRBV27 to TRBJ2-7; possible D gene TRBD2, 6 bases. The J call is in doubt because the DNA end fits TRBJ2-5 better. The CDR3 length is 11 residues. From germline, CDR1 is MNHEY and CDR2 SMNVEV (reference sequence). CDR3 coding DNA: TGTGCCAGCAGTTTCGGGAGGACCCAGTACTTC. Translating it yields CASSFGRTQYF.

This sequence joins TRBV18 and TRBJ1-2; the match to TRBD1 covers 12 bases. In germline, CDR1 is KGHSH, CDR2 LQKENI. J gave up 6 bases and V 3 bases, and 14 bases lay outside the gene matches. This CDR3 is built from 18 residues. CDR3 loop: CASSPSSGQGAGVDGYTF. The CDR3 DNA reads as TGTGCCAGCTCACCGAGTTCGGGACAGGGGGCAGGTGTGGATGGCTACACCTTC.

The chain employs TRBV7-9 and TRBJ2-7; TRBD1 might be the D (5 bases). The CDR3 is 15 residues long. Germline values: CDR1 SEHNR, CDR2 FQNEAQ (reference sequence). V lost 1 base, J lost 0 bases, and 10 bases lay in between. CDR3 nucleotides: TGTGCCAGCAGCTTAGGTGGGGCCACCTCCTACGAGCAGTACTTC. This gives the protein CASSLGGATSYEQYF.

This chain links TRBV15 with TRBJ2-3; 9 nucleotides align to TRBD2. The ends lost 5 bases at V and 3 bases at J; junction bases unmatched: 12. This CDR3 is 17 amino acids long. Germline CDR1 is LNHNV and CDR2 is YYDKDF (reference sequence). This chain's CDR3 is CATSEGPGLARTDTQYF. The CDR3 DNA follows: TGTGCCACCAGCGAGGGGCCAGGACTAGCGCGGACAGATACGCAGTATTTT.

The CDR3 bases are TGTGCCAGCAGCTTCAGGGCCGGCGGGGGCCTTGGTGAAAAACTGTTTTTT. The encoded protein is CASSFRAGGGLGEKLFF. This chain links TRBV7-9 with TRBJ1-4, with D maybe TRBD1 (6 bases). Germline V gene lookup returns CDR1 SEHNR and CDR2 FQNEAQ (reference sequence). The CDR3 length is 17 residues. V lost 3 bases to trimming and J lost 7 bases, with 21 bases between them.

In this sample, this clonotype turned up a few times. The V gene is TRBV12-3 or TRBV12-4, the J gene TRBJ2-1; 7 bases fit TRBD2. The CDR3 has 15 amino acids. V shed 7 bases and J 6 bases; nucleotides not matched to a gene: 12. This CDR3 is CASINGGVRSNEQFF. The DNA of the CDR3 is TGTGCCAGCATCAATGGGGGGGTTCGAAGCAATGAGCAGTTCTTC.